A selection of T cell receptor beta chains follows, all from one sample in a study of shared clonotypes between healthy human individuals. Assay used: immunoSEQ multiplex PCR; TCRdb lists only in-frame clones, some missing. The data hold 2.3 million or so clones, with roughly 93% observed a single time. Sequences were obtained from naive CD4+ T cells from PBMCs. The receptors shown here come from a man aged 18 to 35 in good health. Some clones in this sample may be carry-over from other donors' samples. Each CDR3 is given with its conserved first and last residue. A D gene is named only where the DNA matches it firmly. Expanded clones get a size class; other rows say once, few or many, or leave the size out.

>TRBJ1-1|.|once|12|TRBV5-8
CASSLLGPEAFF
TGTGCCAGCAGCTTGCTTGGGCCTGAAGCTTTCTTT
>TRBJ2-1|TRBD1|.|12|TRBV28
CASRDRRNEQFF
TGTGCCAGCAGGGACAGGCGCAATGAGCAGTTCTTC
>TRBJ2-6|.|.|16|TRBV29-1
CSVAEGDSSGANVLTF
TGCAGCGTTGCGGAGGGGGATAGCTCTGGGGCCAACGTCCTGACTTTC
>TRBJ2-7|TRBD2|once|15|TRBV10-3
CAISDGFAGGYEQYF
TGTGCCATCAGTGACGGGTTTGCGGGAGGGTACGAGCAGTACTTC
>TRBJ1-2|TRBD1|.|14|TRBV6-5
CASSYQGGIYGYTF
TGTGCCAGCAGTTATCAGGGGGGAATCTATGGCTACACCTTC
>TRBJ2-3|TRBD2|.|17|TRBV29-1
CSVHGTSGSLRTDTQYF
TGCAGCGTTCATGGGACTAGCGGGAGTCTCCGGACAGATACGCAGTATTTT
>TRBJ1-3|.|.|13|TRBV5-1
CASSGVPTDTIYF
TGCGCCAGCAGCGGGGTACCGACAGACACCATATATTTT
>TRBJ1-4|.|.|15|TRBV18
CASSPTATTNEKLFF
TGTGCCAGCTCACCCACAGCGACAACTAATGAAAAACTGTTTTTT
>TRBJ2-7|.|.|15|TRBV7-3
CASSLSSGAQYEQYF
TGTGCCAGCAGCTTAAGCTCGGGGGCACAATACGAGCAGTACTTC
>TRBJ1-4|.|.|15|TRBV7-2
CASSPRRDYTEKLFF
TGTGCCAGCAGCCCCAGACGGGACTATACTGAAAAACTGTTTTTT
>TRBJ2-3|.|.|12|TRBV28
CASSLSTDTQYF
TGTGCCAGCAGTTTATCAACAGATACGCAGTATTTT
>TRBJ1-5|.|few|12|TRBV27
CASSPPNQPQHF
TGTGCCAGCAGTCCACCCAATCAGCCCCAGCATTTT
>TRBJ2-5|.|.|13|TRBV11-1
CASSLSAIGTQYF
TGTGCCAGCAGCTTGAGTGCTATCGGGACCCAGTACTTC
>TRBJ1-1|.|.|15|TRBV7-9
CASSLGGSLEGEAFF
TGTGCCAGCAGCCTCGGGGGGTCGTTGGAAGGTGAAGCTTTCTTT
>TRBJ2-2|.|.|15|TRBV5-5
CASSLVSRLTGELFF
TGTGCCAGCAGCTTGGTGTCCAGGTTAACCGGGGAGCTGTTTTTT
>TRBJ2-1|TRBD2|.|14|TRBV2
CASSSSGRENEQFF
TGTGCCAGCAGCTCTAGCGGGAGAGAGAATGAGCAGTTCTTC
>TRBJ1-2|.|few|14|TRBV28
CASSLSGDYYGYTF
TGTGCCAGCAGTTTATCCGGGGACTACTATGGCTACACCTTC
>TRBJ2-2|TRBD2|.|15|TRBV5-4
CASRGSGRRTGELFF
TGTGCCAGCAGGGGAAGCGGGAGAAGGACCGGGGAGCTGTTTTTT
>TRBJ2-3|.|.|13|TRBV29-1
CSVGYGYSDTQYF
TGCAGCGTGGGGTATGGTTACTCAGATACGCAGTATTTT
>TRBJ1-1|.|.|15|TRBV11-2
CASSLVRGMDTEAFF
TGTGCCAGCAGCTTAGTAAGAGGAATGGACACTGAAGCTTTCTTT
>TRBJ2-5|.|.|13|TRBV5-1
CASSFPSAETQYF
TGCGCCAGCAGCTTCCCTAGCGCAGAGACCCAGTACTTC
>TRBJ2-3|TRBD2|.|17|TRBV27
CASSSPGGGRITDTQYF
TGTGCCAGCAGTTCTCCGGGTGGCGGGAGGATAACAGATACGCAGTATTTT
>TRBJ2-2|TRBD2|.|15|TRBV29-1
CSGRGLAGDTGELFF
TGCAGCGGTCGGGGACTAGCGGGTGACACCGGGGAGCTGTTTTTT
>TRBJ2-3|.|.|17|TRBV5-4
CASSLDQTDSGTDTQYF
TGTGCCAGCAGCTTGGACCAGACGGACAGTGGTACAGATACGCAGTATTTT
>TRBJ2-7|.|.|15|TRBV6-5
CASSRLPGVGWEQYF
TGTGCCAGCAGCCGACTCCCGGGAGTCGGTTGGGAGCAGTACTTC
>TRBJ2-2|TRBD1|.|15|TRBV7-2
CASSSQYRGTGELFF
TGTGCCAGCAGCTCACAATACAGGGGAACCGGGGAGCTGTTTTTT
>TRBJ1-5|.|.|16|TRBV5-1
CASSPGEGPSNQPQHF
TGCGCCAGCAGCCCCGGAGAGGGGCCGAGCAATCAGCCCCAGCATTTT
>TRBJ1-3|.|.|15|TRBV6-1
CASSRAPESGNTIYF
TGTGCCAGCAGTCGGGCTCCGGAATCTGGAAACACCATATATTTT
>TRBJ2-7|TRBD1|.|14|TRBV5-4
CASSPGQASYEQYF
TGTGCCAGCAGCCCCGGACAGGCCTCCTACGAGCAGTACTTC
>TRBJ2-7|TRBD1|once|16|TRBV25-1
CASSVLFSGTGYEQYF
TGTGCCAGCAGTGTCCTCTTCTCCGGGACAGGATACGAGCAGTACTTC
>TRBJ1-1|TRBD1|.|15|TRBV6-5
CASRRGDRGNTEAFF
TGTGCCAGCAGGCGTGGCGACAGGGGCAACACTGAAGCTTTCTTT
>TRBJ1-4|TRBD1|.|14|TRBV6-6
CASRGTGGGEKLFF
TGTGCCAGCAGGGGGACAGGGGGAGGTGAAAAACTGTTTTTT
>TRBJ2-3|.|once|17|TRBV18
CASSPRVAGLSADTQYF
TGTGCCAGCTCACCACGAGTTGCGGGTTTGAGTGCAGATACGCAGTATTTT
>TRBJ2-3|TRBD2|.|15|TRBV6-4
CASRRTSGSGDTQYF
TGTGCCAGCAGACGGACTAGCGGGAGTGGGGATACGCAGTATTTT
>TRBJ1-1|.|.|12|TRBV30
CAWTKMNTEAFF
TGTGCCTGGACGAAGATGAACACTGAAGCTTTCTTT
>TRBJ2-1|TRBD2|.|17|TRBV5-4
CASSLGASGRVGGEQFF
TGTGCCAGCAGCTTGGGGGCTAGCGGGAGAGTTGGCGGTGAGCAGTTCTTC
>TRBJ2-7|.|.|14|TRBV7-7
CASSLSQGTYEQYF
TGTGCCAGCAGTCTAAGCCAGGGCACCTACGAGCAGTACTTC
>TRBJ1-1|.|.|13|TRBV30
CAWSVTWNTEAFF
TGTGCCTGGAGCGTAACTTGGAACACTGAAGCTTTCTTT
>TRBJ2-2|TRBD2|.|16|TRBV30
CAWTPLSGGDTGELFF
TGTGCCTGGACCCCTCTGTCGGGGGGGGACACCGGGGAGCTGTTTTTT
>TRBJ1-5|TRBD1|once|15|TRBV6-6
CASSPWTGANQPQHF
TGTGCCAGCAGTCCCTGGACAGGGGCGAATCAGCCCCAGCATTTT
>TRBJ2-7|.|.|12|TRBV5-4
CASSKRDGEQYF
TGTGCCAGCAGCAAGAGGGACGGCGAGCAGTACTTC
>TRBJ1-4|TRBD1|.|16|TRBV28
CASSPRLGTENEKLFF
TGTGCCAGCAGCCCCCGCCTAGGGACAGAGAATGAAAAACTGTTTTTT
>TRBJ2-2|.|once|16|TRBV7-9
CASSSLPTGRGGELFF
TGTGCCAGCAGCTCGTTACCTACGGGGCGGGGCGGGGAGCTGTTTTTT
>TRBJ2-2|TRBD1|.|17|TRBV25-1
CASSQRLGQGGSGELFF
TGTGCCAGCAGCCAACGACTAGGACAGGGGGGTTCGGGGGAGCTGTTTTTT
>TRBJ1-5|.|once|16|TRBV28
CASSLGGAYSNQPQHF
TGTGCCAGCAGTTTAGGAGGGGCTTATAGCAATCAGCCCCAGCATTTT
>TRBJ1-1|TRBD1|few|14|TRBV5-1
CASSLDRGSTEAFF
TGCGCCAGCAGCTTGGACAGGGGATCCACTGAAGCTTTCTTT